This T cell receptor beta chain was sequenced in a study of vaccination and CD4 T cells after COVID-19. Across the whole study: The convalescents comprised six males and four females, two of them Hispanic. Study-wide results and limits: No early post-infection timepoints were studied, and convalescent patients studied were relatively few.

Oncomine TCR Beta short-read sequencing was applied to DNA from cultured CD4+ T cells. Investigators obtained genomic DNA by extraction from cultured CD4+ T cells. TCRdb reanalysed the PCR reads using MiXCR and keeps one entry per CDR3 protein. Of about 13,000 distinct CDR3 sequences listed, approximately 52% are singletons. V lost 1 base and J lost 6, with 16 bases in between. In germline, CDR1 is ENHRY, CDR2 SYGVKD. CDR3 length: 16 amino acids. Specified treatment: roughly 10-day PBMC culture with coronavirus spike peptide pools or control peptides (ViraFEST assay). On this clonotype itself: Its antigen is not known.

Material for sequencing was CD4+ T cells from blood, cultured in vitro. The clonotype comes from a human donor who had recovered from COVID-19. This chain uses TRBV10-3 with TRBJ1-5, with D perhaps TRBD1 (5 bases). CDR3 sequence: CAISEFEGVRSQPQHF. In nucleotides, the CDR3 is TGTGCCATCAGTGAGTTCGAAGGGGTGAGGAGTCAGCCCCAGCATTTT.